The 3 T cell receptor beta chains presented below share a single source sample, sequenced in a study of T cell repertoires in aging, cancer and after chemotherapy. TRB rearrangements spanning V, D and J were amplified using mixed TRB-A/B primers. TCRdb reanalysed the multiplex PCR reads using MiXCR and keeps one entry per CDR3 protein. Of about 10,000 distinct CDR3 sequences in the sample, 30% to 40% are singletons; the top ten hold just under 8.5%. Peripheral blood genomic DNA, not sorted cells or RNA, was the template. Sequenced material: blood. The origin of the receptors is a human donor in good health.

This clonotype was detected only a few times. This CDR3 is CASSPLGKREQETQYF. CDR3 nucleotides: TGTGCCAGCAGCCCCCTGGGGAAGCGGGAGCAAGAGACCCAGTACTTC. V and J are TRBV5-6 and TRBJ2-5; 8 bases fit TRBD2. Germline CDR1 and CDR2: SGHDT and YYEEEE. V shed 4 bases and J 2 bases; nucleotides not matched to a gene: 10. The CDR3 has 16 amino acids.

The chain joins TRBV27 to TRBJ2-2; D is possibly TRBD1 (6 bases). The CDR3 length is 17 residues. V was shortened by 2 bases and J by 6 bases, with 19 bases between the two germline ends. Germline V gives CDR1 MNHEY, CDR2 SMNVEV (reference sequence). The CDR3 is CASSLDSSGHKAGELFF. In DNA, the CDR3 is TGTGCCAGCAGTTTAGATTCCTCGGGACATAAGGCCGGGGAGCTGTTTTTT.

Here the CDR3 DNA reads TGTGCCACCAGCAGAGGGTACACAGATACGCAGTATTTT. Protein: CATSRGYTDTQYF. This sequence joins TRBV15 and TRBJ2-3; D remains ambiguous. The CDR3 sequence is 13 residues long. Germline CDR1 reads LNHNV; CDR2 reads YYDKDF (reference sequence). The V end lost 1 base, the J end lost 2 bases, and 4 bases lay between the germline ends.